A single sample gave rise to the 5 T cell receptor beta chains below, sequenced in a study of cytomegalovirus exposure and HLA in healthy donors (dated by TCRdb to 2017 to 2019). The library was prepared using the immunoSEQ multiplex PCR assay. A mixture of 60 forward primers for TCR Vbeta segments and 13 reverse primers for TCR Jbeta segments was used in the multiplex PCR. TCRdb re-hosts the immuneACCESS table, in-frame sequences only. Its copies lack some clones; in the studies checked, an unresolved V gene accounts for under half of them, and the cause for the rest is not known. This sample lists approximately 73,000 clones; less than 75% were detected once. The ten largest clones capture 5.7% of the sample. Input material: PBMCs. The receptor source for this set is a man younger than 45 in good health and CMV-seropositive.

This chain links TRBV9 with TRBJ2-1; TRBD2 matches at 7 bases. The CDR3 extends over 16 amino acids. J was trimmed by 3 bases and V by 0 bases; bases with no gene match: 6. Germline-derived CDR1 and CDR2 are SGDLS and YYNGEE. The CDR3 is CASSVVSPSGYNEQFF. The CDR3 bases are TGTGCCAGCAGCGTAGTGTCCCCTAGCGGCTACAATGAGCAGTTCTTC. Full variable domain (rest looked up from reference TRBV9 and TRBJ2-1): DSGVTQTPKHLITATGQRVTLRCSPRSGDLSVYWYQQSLDQGLQFLIQYYNGEERAKGNILERFSAQQFPDLHSELNLSSLELGDSALYFCASSVVSPSGYNEQFFGPGTRLTVL.

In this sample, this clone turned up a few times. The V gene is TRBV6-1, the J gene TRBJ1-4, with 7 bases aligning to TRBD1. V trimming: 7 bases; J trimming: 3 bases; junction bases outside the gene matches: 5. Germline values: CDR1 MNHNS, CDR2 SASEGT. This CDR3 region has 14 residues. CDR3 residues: CASIKTGSNEKLFF. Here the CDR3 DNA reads TGTGCCAGCATCAAGACAGGGTCTAATGAAAAACTGTTTTTT.

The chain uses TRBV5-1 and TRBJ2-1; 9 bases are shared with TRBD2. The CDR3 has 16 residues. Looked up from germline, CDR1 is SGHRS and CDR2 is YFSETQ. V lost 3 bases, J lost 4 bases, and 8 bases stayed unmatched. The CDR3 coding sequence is TGCGCCAGCAGCTGGGGAGGTAGCGGGGGTTACAATGAGCAGTTCTTC. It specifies CASSWGGSGGYNEQFF.

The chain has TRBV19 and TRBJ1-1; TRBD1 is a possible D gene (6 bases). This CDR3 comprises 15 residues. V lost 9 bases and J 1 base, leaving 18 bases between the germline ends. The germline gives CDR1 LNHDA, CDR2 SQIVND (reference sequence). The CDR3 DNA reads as TGTGCCAGGAAGACAGGTGCCCCTTGGAACACTGAAGCTTTCTTT. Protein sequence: CARKTGAPWNTEAFF.

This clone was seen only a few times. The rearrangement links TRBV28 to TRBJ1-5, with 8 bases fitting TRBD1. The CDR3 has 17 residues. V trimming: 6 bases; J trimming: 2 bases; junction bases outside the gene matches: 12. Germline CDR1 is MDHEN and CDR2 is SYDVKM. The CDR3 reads CASSSRDRIWRNQPQHF. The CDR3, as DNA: TGTGCCAGCAGCTCCCGGGACAGGATATGGCGCAATCAGCCCCAGCATTTT.